This is a list of T cell receptor beta chains from one sample in a study of T-cell reconstitution after alpha-beta-depleted transplantation in children. TCRdb re-called the PCR reads with MiXCR, one entry per CDR3 protein. The sample includes fewer than 200,000 distinct CDR3 sequences, around 6.8% of them seen just once. The sequences come from PBMCs from the stem cell graft donor, collected from the stem cell graft. These receptors came from a human donor who donated a stem cell graft to a child with Wiskott-Aldrich syndrome. Both conserved end residues are part of each CDR3. Each record gives: CDR3 protein, CDR3 DNA, clone size, CDR3 length, J gene, D gene, V gene. The D gene is left open where the match is weak. Only some rows state a clone size, as once, few, many or a class for expanded clones.

CDR3: CSVEDALAGWGETQYF
DNA: TGCAGCGTTGAAGATGCGCTAGCGGGGTGGGGAGAGACCCAGTACTTC
size: many
length: 16
J: TRBJ2-5
D: TRBD2
V: TRBV29-1

CDR3: CASSLDRGPQGGYTF
DNA: TGTGCCAGCAGTTTGGACAGGGGGCCCCAGGGGGGCTACACCTTC
size: many
length: 15
J: TRBJ1-2
D: TRBD1
V: TRBV6-5

CDR3: CASSQPGPGNTIYF
DNA: TGTGCCAGCAGCCAACCGGGACCCGGAAACACCATATATTTT
size: few
length: 14
J: TRBJ1-3
D: -
V: TRBV3-1

CDR3: CASSLGVTHQRGYTF
DNA: TGTGCCAGCAGCCTCGGGGTCACACACCAAAGGGGCTACACCTTC
size: many
length: 15
J: TRBJ1-2
D: -
V: TRBV7-2

CDR3: CASSVLAEGETQYF
DNA: TGTGCCAGCAGCGTCCTAGCGGAGGGGGAGACCCAGTACTTC
size: many
length: 14
J: TRBJ2-5
D: TRBD2
V: TRBV7-8

CDR3: CASSLPQANYGYTF
DNA: TGTGCCAGCAGCCTTCCACAGGCGAACTATGGCTACACCTTC
size: many
length: 14
J: TRBJ1-2
D: -
V: TRBV7-9

CDR3: CASSVRTGVHNQPQHF
DNA: TGTGCCAGCAGTGTGAGAACAGGGGTCCACAATCAGCCCCAGCATTTT
size: many
length: 16
J: TRBJ1-5
D: TRBD1
V: TRBV12-3/TRBV12-4

CDR3: CASSFPLAGGQETQYF
DNA: TGCGCCAGCAGCTTCCCCCTAGCGGGGGGGCAGGAGACCCAGTACTTC
size: -
length: 16
J: TRBJ2-5
D: TRBD2
V: TRBV5-1

CDR3: CASELNTGELFF
DNA: TGCGCCAGCGAACTAAACACCGGGGAGCTGTTTTTT
size: few
length: 12
J: TRBJ2-2
D: -
V: TRBV5-1

CDR3: CASSPNEGGDRGTYEQYF
DNA: TGTGCCAGCAGTCCTAATGAAGGGGGGGACAGGGGCACCTACGAGCAGTACTTC
size: many
length: 18
J: TRBJ2-7
D: TRBD1
V: TRBV12-3/TRBV12-4

CDR3: CSLGENAGEQYF
DNA: TGCAGCCTCGGGGAGAACGCGGGGGAGCAGTACTTC
size: many
length: 12
J: TRBJ2-7
D: -
V: TRBV29-1

CDR3: CASSLDASGRPGEQFF
DNA: TGTGCCAGCAGCTTAGACGCTAGCGGGAGGCCCGGTGAGCAGTTCTTC
size: -
length: 16
J: TRBJ2-1
D: TRBD2
V: TRBV7-2

CDR3: CASSLGLAGVSYEQYF
DNA: TGCGCCAGCAGCTTGGGACTAGCGGGGGTTTCCTACGAGCAGTACTTC
size: -
length: 16
J: TRBJ2-7
D: TRBD2
V: TRBV5-1

CDR3: CASSLDSVKGFTDTQYF
DNA: TGTGCCAGCAGCTTAGATAGCGTAAAAGGATTTACAGATACGCAGTATTTT
size: few
length: 17
J: TRBJ2-3
D: -
V: TRBV7-9

CDR3: CAWSWAGGTGELFF
DNA: TGTGCCTGGAGCTGGGCAGGGGGGACCGGGGAGCTGTTTTTT
size: many
length: 14
J: TRBJ2-2
D: -
V: TRBV30

CDR3: CASSGTGTLGTEQYF
DNA: TGCGCCAGCAGCGGGACCGGGACTTTAGGGACCGAGCAGTACTTC
size: many
length: 15
J: TRBJ2-7
D: -
V: TRBV5-1

CDR3: CSAPGLVSGEQFF
DNA: TGCAGTGCACCGGGACTAGTCTCTGGTGAGCAGTTCTTC
size: many
length: 13
J: TRBJ2-1
D: TRBD2
V: TRBV20-1

CDR3: CSVLLRDRETGELFF
DNA: TGCAGCGTACTTCTCCGGGACAGGGAGACCGGGGAGCTGTTTTTT
size: many
length: 15
J: TRBJ2-2
D: TRBD1
V: TRBV29-1

CDR3: CASSQSGSSYNEQFF
DNA: TGTGCCAGCAGCCAGAGCGGGAGCTCCTACAATGAGCAGTTCTTC
size: many
length: 15
J: TRBJ2-1
D: TRBD2
V: TRBV7-8

CDR3: CASSLFNAEVFF
DNA: TGTGCCAGCAGCTTATTTAACGCTGAAGTTTTCTTT
size: -
length: 12
J: TRBJ1-1
D: -
V: TRBV7-9

CDR3: CASSPGTAGYTF
DNA: TGTGCCAGCAGCCCCGGGACAGCTGGCTACACCTTC
size: few
length: 12
J: TRBJ1-2
D: TRBD1
V: TRBV3-1

CDR3: CASSGDRGFDSPLHF
DNA: TGTGCCAGCAGTGGGGACAGGGGTTTCGATTCACCCCTCCACTTT
size: many
length: 15
J: TRBJ1-6
D: TRBD1
V: TRBV6-1

CDR3: CSAGTSGRALNEQFF
DNA: TGCAGTGCCGGGACTAGCGGGAGGGCCTTGAATGAGCAGTTCTTC
size: few
length: 15
J: TRBJ2-1
D: TRBD2
V: TRBV20-1

CDR3: CASSQSPTGFDEQYF
DNA: TGCGCCAGCAGCCAGTCGCCGACAGGGTTCGACGAGCAGTACTTC
size: few
length: 15
J: TRBJ2-7
D: TRBD1
V: TRBV4-1

CDR3: CASSPVRGSYEQYF
DNA: TGTGCCAGCTCACCAGTAAGGGGATCCTACGAGCAGTACTTC
size: many
length: 14
J: TRBJ2-7
D: -
V: TRBV18

CDR3: CASSLDGTSGGLYNEQFF
DNA: TGTGCCAGCAGCTTAGATGGGACTAGCGGGGGGCTATACAATGAGCAGTTCTTC
size: many
length: 18
J: TRBJ2-1
D: TRBD2
V: TRBV11-2

CDR3: CASSPTVEGAKGYTF
DNA: TGTGCCAGCAGCCCTACCGTAGAGGGGGCAAAGGGCTACACCTTC
size: -
length: 15
J: TRBJ1-2
D: TRBD1
V: TRBV7-2

CDR3: CASSSRDKEETQYF
DNA: TGTGCCAGCAGCTCAAGGGACAAGGAAGAGACCCAGTACTTC
size: many
length: 14
J: TRBJ2-5
D: -
V: TRBV7-9

CDR3: CASSRGLSGANVLTF
DNA: TGTGCCAGCAGCCGAGGGCTCTCTGGGGCCAACGTCCTGACTTTC
size: many
length: 15
J: TRBJ2-6
D: -
V: TRBV12-3/TRBV12-4

CDR3: CASRHKNLPEQYF
DNA: TGTGCCAGCAGGCACAAGAACCTACCCGAGCAGTACTTC
size: -
length: 13
J: TRBJ2-7
D: -
V: TRBV14

CDR3: CASTNRLAAHNEQFF
DNA: TGTGCCAGCACCAACCGACTAGCGGCCCACAATGAGCAGTTCTTC
size: many
length: 15
J: TRBJ2-1
D: TRBD2
V: TRBV12-3/TRBV12-4

CDR3: CASSHSDRYQETQYF
DNA: TGTGCCAGCAGTCACTCGGACAGGTACCAAGAGACCCAGTACTTC
size: many
length: 15
J: TRBJ2-5
D: TRBD1
V: TRBV12-3/TRBV12-4

CDR3: CASSQSGSGETQYF
DNA: TGCGCCAGCAGCCAATCAGGGTCCGGAGAGACCCAGTACTTC
size: many
length: 14
J: TRBJ2-5
D: -
V: TRBV4-3

CDR3: CASSLVRGTDQETQYF
DNA: TGTGCCAGCAGCTTAGTTCGGGGGACCGACCAAGAGACCCAGTACTTC
size: many
length: 16
J: TRBJ2-5
D: -
V: TRBV7-7

CDR3: CASSVSAQGAYEQYF
DNA: TGTGCCAGCAGCGTGTCCGCCCAAGGCGCCTACGAGCAGTACTTC
size: many
length: 15
J: TRBJ2-7
D: -
V: TRBV9